Presented here are 12 T cell receptor beta chains from one specimen sequenced in a study of PD-L1 blockade in urothelial cancer. The protocol was immunoSEQ multiplex PCR, while the TCRdb copy is restricted to in-frame clones and leaves out a portion. The repertoire holds about 80,000 clones, with around 87% as singletons. Specimen: PBMCs, collected around atezolizumab (anti-PD-L1) treatment. The receptors were gathered from a woman between 65 and 79 years old with urothelial cancer.

The J gene is TRBJ1-5, the V gene TRBV19; D not certain. The CDR3 contains 13 residues. Germline assignment: CDR1 LNHDA and CDR2 SQIVND (reference sequence). V lost 7 bases to trimming and J lost 2 bases, with 9 bases between them. In nucleotides, the CDR3 is TGTGCCAGTAACGACCGGGGCAATCAGCCCCAGCATTTT. This gives the protein CASNDRGNQPQHF.

V and J are TRBV7-8 and TRBJ1-1, with no clear D. Trimming took 7 bases from V and 2 from J, leaving 14 bases between them. Germline CDR1 and CDR2: SGHVS and FQNEAQ. CDR3 size: 14 residues. The CDR3 here is CASKNYQTNTEAFF. In DNA, the CDR3 is TGTGCCAGCAAAAACTACCAGACCAACACTGAAGCTTTCTTT. The entire variable domain, with the rest obtained from reference TRBV7-8 and TRBJ1-1, is as follows: GAGVSQSPRYKVAKRGQDVALRCDPISGHVSLFWYQQALGQGPEFLTYFQNEAQLDKSGLPSDRFFAERPEGSVSTLKIQRTQQEDSAVYLCASKNYQTNTEAFFGQGTRLTVV.

The genes are TRBV6-6 and TRBJ2-7; the match to TRBD2 covers 9 bases. V lost 5 bases and J lost 3; bases outside the gene matches: 8. Germline-derived CDR1 and CDR2 are MNHNY and SVGAGI (reference sequence). The CDR3 length is 15 residues. The CDR3 DNA reads as TGTGCCAGCAGTAGATCACTAGCGGGCGGCTACGAGCAGTACTTC. Translation gives CASSRSLAGGYEQYF.

V and J are TRBV5-6 and TRBJ2-7; TRBD1 aligns across 9 bases. The CDR3 loop spans 14 amino acids. The junction had 2 bases not matched to a gene; V was cut back by 2 bases and J by 2 bases. CDR1 and CDR2 from the germline V gene are SGHDT and YYEEEE. The CDR3 reads CASSFWTGAYEQYF. In DNA, the CDR3 is TGTGCCAGCAGCTTCTGGACAGGGGCCTACGAGCAGTACTTC.

This clone has a single count. CDR3 coding DNA: TGTGCCAGCAGCCAAGATAGGAACCCCGGGACAGGGAACTATGGCTACACCTTC. As protein: CASSQDRNPGTGNYGYTF. The gene calls are TRBV4-2 and TRBJ1-2, with 9 positions matching TRBD1. Trimming cost V 0 bases and J 2 bases; bases outside gene matches: 10. In germline, CDR1 is LGHNA, CDR2 YNFKEQ. This CDR3 is 18 amino acids long.

Written as DNA, the CDR3 is TGCGCCAGCAGCCCCCAGGGACAGGGGGCCACCGGGGAGCTGTTTTTT. Translation gives CASSPQGQGATGELFF. The rearrangement links TRBV4-3 to TRBJ2-2; 12 bases fit TRBD1. The trim removed 4 bases at V and 4 bases at J, leaving 4 bases unmatched. Germline loops: CDR1 LGHNA, CDR2 YSLEER. The CDR3 loop spans 16 amino acids.

The chain recombines TRBV5-4 with TRBJ2-1; D is unresolved. Germline CDR1 is SGHNT and CDR2 is YYREEE (reference sequence). The ends were cut back, 0 bases at V and 6 bases at J, with 7 bases in the middle. CDR3 size: 13 residues. The CDR3 DNA reads TGTGCCAGCAGCTTGGACCCGAGCAATGAGCAGTTCTTC. As protein: CASSLDPSNEQFF.

V usage is TRBV6-6 and J usage is TRBJ2-7; D possibly corresponds to TRBD2 (5 bases). Germline CDR1 MNHNY, CDR2 SVGAGI (reference sequence). V lost 0 bases, J lost 6 bases, and 12 bases lay in between. This CDR3 contains 14 residues. This CDR3 is CASSYSAGGPEQYF. DNA of the CDR3: TGTGCCAGCAGTTACTCGGCGGGCGGGCCCGAGCAGTACTTC.

The chain employs TRBV4-2 and TRBJ1-4; TRBD1 matches 7 bases. The germline V gene has CDR1 LGHNA and CDR2 YNFKEQ. The trim removed 1 base at V and 4 bases at J, leaving 6 bases unmatched. The CDR3 sequence is 16 residues long. The DNA for the CDR3 is TGTGCCAGCAGCCAAGTCTGGGACAGCTTTAATGAAAAACTGTTTTTT. Encoded protein: CASSQVWDSFNEKLFF.

This clone has just a few counts. Relative to the germline gene, one junction end is altered; a read error may explain this. This rearrangement joins TRBV2 to TRBJ2-4, with TRBD2 matching 13 bases. The CDR3 totals 12 residues. Germline CDR1 and CDR2: SNHLY and FYNNEI. DNA for the CDR3: TGTGCCAGCAGTAGTGAACTAGCGGGAGGGACCTTC. It encodes CASSSELAGGTF.

The rearrangement links TRBV5-1 to TRBJ1-3, with a tentative D call TRBD1 (5 bases). Germline CDR1 is SGHRS and CDR2 is YFSETQ. Trimming cost V 0 bases and J 2 bases, with 12 bases left between them. This CDR3 has 16 amino acids. CDR3 sequence (DNA): TGCGCCAGCAGCTTGGGGGCAGGGCCCCCTGGAAACACCATATATTTT. It is translated as CASSLGAGPPGNTIYF.

The chain carries TRBV6-6 and TRBJ1-5, with D possibly matching TRBD1 (5 bases). CDR1 and CDR2 (germline): MNHNY, SVGAGI (reference sequence). The CDR3 runs to 14 residues. V was shortened by 4 bases and J by 3 bases, with 10 bases between the two germline ends. The CDR3 DNA reads TGTGCCAGCAGTTGGGGGGGAAACAATCAGCCCCAGCATTTT. It translates to CASSWGGNNQPQHF.